This entry features one TCR beta chain sequence. The antigen is not known. Germline V lookup: CDR1 MGHDK, CDR2 SYGVNS. Deletions cut 2 bases from V and 6 bases from J, with 8 bases between. The CDR3 has 13 amino acids. The sample belongs to a study of T cell responses to AZD1222 COVID-19 vaccine. Study-wide findings and caveats: Females outnumbered males among donors, who were mostly white British; clonal diversity was possibly underestimated. Spike was spanned by vaccine-associated CD4 TCRs, with dominance at 160-218 and 743-854. All repertoire sampling was performed exclusively after the peak T cell response. A rise in Spike-specific TCR breadth and depth followed two AZD1222 doses.

Repertoires were generated with immunoSEQ multiplex PCR, while TCRdb's copy carries only in-frame clones and drops some. The sample holds about 120,000 clones; roughly 91% are singletons and the top ten take 5%. The receptor comes from an adult who received the AZD1222 COVID-19 vaccine. The rearrangement uses TRBV25-1 and TRBJ1-5; no reliable D call. The material was peripheral blood, obtained 28 days after the second AZD1222 dose. CDR3 protein: CASSEGRGQPQHF. As DNA, the CDR3 is TGTGCCAGCAGTGAAGGTCGAGGTCAGCCCCAGCATTTT.